What follows are 16 T cell receptor beta chains derived from one specimen sequenced in a study of blood T cells in healthy people across ages (dated by TCRdb to 2015 to 2017). Library preparation employed 5' RACE. The sequencer listed for this sample is Illumina HiSeq 2500. A second PCR of about 7 to 12 cycles was performed with a sample-barcoded 5' primer and a J-beta primer mix. Starting from the raw public reads, TCRdb applied fastp trimming at Q25, assembled clones with MiXCR and retained in-frame beta chains. Here each entry gathers all rows of one CDR3 protein and keeps the most common genes and DNA. The sample yields about 1,400,000 distinct CDR3 sequences; around two fifths were counted once. The ten largest clonotypes hold around 8% of the sample. Sequenced input: blood. The receptors stem from a young woman in good health.

Only a few counts were recorded for this clonotype. This rearrangement joins TRBV20-1 to TRBJ2-5; D might be TRBD1 or TRBD2, each matching 6 bases. Trimming pared 8 bases from V and 4 bases from J, leaving 14 bases between. The germline V gene encodes CDR1 DFQATT and CDR2 SNEGSKA (reference sequence). The CDR3 spans 12 residues. The CDR3: CSFVGGGETQYF. CDR3 bases: TGCAGTTTCGTCGGGGGCGGAGAGACCCAGTACTTC.

Only a few counts were recorded for this clonotype. A single base separates this from a much larger clone, so it may be a read error. V usage is TRBV12-5 and J usage is TRBJ1-1, with 8 nucleotides matching TRBD1. The germline V gene has CDR1 LGHNT and CDR2 FRNRAP. V was pared by 1 base and J by 3 bases, with 7 bases of the junction left unmatched. The CDR3 loop spans 16 amino acids. CDR3 DNA sequence: TGTGCTAGTGGTTTGGGGCAGGACAGGGTCGACACTGAAGCTTTCTTT. Amino acids: CASGLGQDRVDTEAFF.

This clonotype was found a few times. The chain uses TRBV7-3 and TRBJ2-1; 10 bases line up with TRBD2. The CDR3 runs to 16 residues. CDR1 and CDR2 (germline): SGHTA, FQGTGA. The J segment lost 4 bases and the V segment lost 2 bases, leaving 5 bases of the junction unmatched. The chain's CDR3 is CASSLELAGPYNEQFF. The CDR3 DNA reads as TGTGCCAGCAGCTTAGAACTAGCGGGACCTTACAATGAGCAGTTCTTC.

This sequence joins TRBV6-2 or TRBV6-3 and TRBJ2-1; 8 nucleotides align to TRBD2. After removal of 8 bases from V and 8 bases from J, the junction contained 11 bases not matched to a gene. CDR3 length equals 14 residues. Per the germline V gene, CDR1 is MNHEY and CDR2 is SVGEGT. CDR3 in DNA: TGTGCCAGCGCTGACGGCGGGGGGCTGGATGAGCAGTTCTTC. Its protein is CASADGGGLDEQFF.

J is TRBJ2-1 and V is TRBV7-3, with no clear D. The CDR3 is made up of 14 amino acids. With 0 bases removed from V and 6 bases from J, the gap between germline ends came to 9 bases. The germline V gene has CDR1 SGHTA and CDR2 FQGTGA. For the CDR3, the DNA is TGTGCCAGCAGCTTAACGGTCACGAGCAATGAGCAGTTCTTC. Translating gives CASSLTVTSNEQFF.

This clonotype was observed once. The junction differs from germline at one of its ends, possibly a read error. The chain carries TRBV4-1 and TRBJ1-2; a weak D match, TRBD1 (5 bases). The CDR3 length is 19 residues. Looked up from germline, CDR1 is MGHRA and CDR2 is YSYEKL. CDR3 sequence (DNA): TGCGCCAGCAGCCACCCAGTGTTGGGCAGGGACTTGGGGGAGAATGGCCACACCTTC. Residues: CASSHPVLGRDLGENGHTF.

This rearrangement joins TRBV11-2 to TRBJ2-2; 7 bases agree with TRBD2. The CDR3 extends over 15 amino acids. The V gene's germline CDR1 is SGHAT and CDR2 FQNNGV. After removal of 7 bases from V and 5 bases from J, the junction contained 10 bases not matched to a gene. CDR3 in amino acids: CASTLGAGGTGELFF. CDR3 coding DNA: TGTGCCAGCACCCTTGGGGCCGGGGGGACCGGGGAGCTGTTTTTT.

This clonotype was counted between two and nine times. The chain is built from TRBV2 and TRBJ2-7; D call uncertain. Germline V gene lookup returns CDR1 SNHLY and CDR2 FYNNEI. The CDR3 contains 13 residues. V was trimmed by 8 bases and J by 5 bases, leaving 16 bases between them. DNA for the CDR3: TGTGCCAGCGAAACCGCGTCCGCCCACGAGCAGTACTTC. Protein product: CASETASAHEQYF. The variable domain in full, with the rest retrieved from reference TRBV2 and TRBJ2-7, is EPEVTQTPSHQVTQMGQEVILRCVPISNHLYFYWYRQILGQKVEFLVSFYNNEISEKSEIFDDQFSVERPDGSNFTLKIRSTKLEDSAMYFCASETASAHEQYFGPGTRLTVT.

This clonotype was counted many times. The chain has TRBV10-3 and TRBJ2-7; 12 bases line up with TRBD2. The CDR3 consists of 16 residues. Germline loops: CDR1 ENHRY, CDR2 SYGVKD. J was trimmed by 2 bases and V by 10 bases; bases with no gene match: 12. The CDR3 reads CATQTTSGGEPYEQYF. CDR3 DNA: TGTGCCACCCAGACGACTAGCGGGGGTGAACCCTACGAGCAGTACTTC.

The chain joins TRBV27 to TRBJ2-7, with a tentative D call TRBD1 (5 bases). Trimming cost V 3 bases and J 3 bases, with 9 bases left between them. The CDR3 totals 13 residues. Germline CDR1 reads MNHEY; CDR2 reads SMNVEV (reference sequence). The CDR3 region has the DNA TGTGCCAGCAGTTTGAGCAGGGTCTACGAGCAGTACTTC. Its translation is CASSLSRVYEQYF.

This clonotype was recorded a few times. The chain has TRBV11-2 and TRBJ2-1; 13 bases agree with TRBD2. Germline assignment: CDR1 SGHAT and CDR2 FQNNGV. The CDR3 is 18 amino acids. Trimming took 3 bases from V and 7 from J; bases not matched to a gene: 12. The CDR3 loop reads CASSFLLAGGPTTNEQFF. CDR3 DNA sequence: TGTGCCAGCAGCTTTTTACTAGCGGGAGGGCCAACAACTAATGAGCAGTTCTTC.

The chain combines TRBV28 with TRBJ1-2; TRBD1 matches 8 bases. Germline V gives CDR1 MDHEN, CDR2 SYDVKM. Trimming removed 10 bases from V and 6 bases from J; junction bases left unmatched: 7. This CDR3 is 12 amino acids long. CDR3 DNA sequence: TGTGCCACCCGACAGGGGCTGGATGGCTACACCTTC. Protein: CATRQGLDGYTF.

CDR3 sequence: CASSPPGQVAYEQYF. DNA for the CDR3: TGTGCCAGCTCACCACCGGGACAGGTAGCCTACGAGCAGTACTTC. V gene TRBV18 combines with J gene TRBJ2-4; 8 nucleotides align to TRBD1. The J call may be faulty, since TRBJ2-7 better matches the DNA end. Germline V gives CDR1 KGHSH, CDR2 LQKENI. The CDR3 covers 15 residues.

This clonotype was seen a handful of times. The genes are TRBV7-2 and TRBJ1-3; D unresolved. The CDR3 length is 13 residues. V gave up 8 bases and J gave up 4 bases, with 12 bases separating them. Per germline, CDR1 SGHTA and CDR2 FQGNSA. CDR3 residues: CASGGNAGNTIYF. For the CDR3, the DNA is TGTGCCAGCGGCGGAAATGCAGGAAACACCATATATTTT.

The J gene is TRBJ1-4, the V gene TRBV5-1; the match to TRBD1 covers 10 bases. V was clipped by 4 bases and J by 7 bases; unmatched bases: 10. The V gene's germline CDR1 is SGHRS and CDR2 YFSETQ. The CDR3 is made up of 16 amino acids. The DNA for the CDR3 is TGCGCCAGCAGCCCAAACGCAGGGGACAGGGGTGAAAAACTGTTTTTT. This codes for CASSPNAGDRGEKLFF.

This chain uses TRBV20-1 with TRBJ1-5, with D possibly matching TRBD1 (5 bases). CDR1 and CDR2 (germline): DFQATT, SNEGSKA (reference sequence). The CDR3 sequence is 18 residues long. The V end lost 6 bases, the J end lost 0 bases, and 24 bases lay between the germline ends. Written as DNA, the CDR3 is TGCAGTGCCACACCACAGGATCGTAAAGGGTTTAGCAATCAGCCCCAGCATTTT. It translates to CSATPQDRKGFSNQPQHF.